Listed below are T cell receptor beta chains from one sample, sequenced in a study of technical replicates of blood from a few donors. Data came from immunoSEQ multiplex PCR; TCRdb stores just in-frame clones and leaves some out. The data show tens of thousands of clones, 85% to 95% seen once. Sequencing input: PBMCs. The receptor source for this set is a human donor in good health. Some clones in this sample may be carry-over from other donors' samples. The CDR3 runs from the conserved cysteine through the conserved F or W. The D gene is left open where the match is weak. Not all rows give a size; the values are once, few, many and, for expanded clones, a class.

v_gene	abundance	d_gene	j_gene	CDR3aa	CDR3nt
TRBV11-1	NA	NA	TRBJ1-4	CASSWGLGEKLFF	TGTGCCAGCAGCTGGGGACTAGGTGAAAAACTGTTTTTT
TRBV27	once	NA	TRBJ1-4	CASSLGQGNEKLFF	TGTGCCAGCAGTTTAGGCCAGGGCAATGAAAAACTGTTTTTT
TRBV4-3	NA	NA	TRBJ2-6	CASSQEEGTGANVLTF	TGCGCCAGCAGCCAAGAGGAGGGGACTGGGGCCAACGTCCTGACTTTC
TRBV13	NA	TRBD2	TRBJ2-3	CASSFRAGGTDTQYF	TGTGCCAGCAGCTTCAGGGCGGGAGGGACAGATACGCAGTATTTT
TRBV7-9	NA	TRBD2	TRBJ2-1	CASSGGTSGFNEQFF	TGTGCCAGCAGCGGGGGGACTAGCGGATTCAATGAGCAGTTCTTC
TRBV5-6	NA	NA	TRBJ2-5	CASSALGGADGLQETQYF	TGTGCCAGCAGCGCCCTTGGGGGGGCCGATGGGCTTCAAGAGACCCAGTACTTC
TRBV7-8	NA	TRBD1	TRBJ1-2	CASSLAYRGEGYTF	TGTGCCAGCAGCTTAGCTTACAGGGGCGAGGGCTACACCTTC
TRBV5-1	NA	NA	TRBJ2-7	CASSLGLGYEQYF	TGCGCCAGCAGCTTGGGACTAGGGTACGAGCAGTACTTC
TRBV5-6	NA	TRBD1	TRBJ2-1	CASSFFSGTGTYNEQFF	TGTGCCAGCAGCTTTTTTTCCGGGACAGGGACCTACAATGAGCAGTTCTTC
TRBV7-2	NA	NA	TRBJ2-3	CASSPKRTDTQYF	TGTGCCAGCAGCCCGAAGCGAACAGATACGCAGTATTTT
TRBV7-2	NA	NA	TRBJ2-7	CASSPGPSYEQYF	TGTGCCAGCAGTCCGGGTCCTTCCTACGAGCAGTACTTC
TRBV9	NA	NA	TRBJ1-5	CASSPWTDQPQHF	TGTGCCAGCAGCCCTTGGACAGATCAGCCCCAGCATTTT
TRBV27	NA	TRBD2	TRBJ2-3	CASSLSGLAGSADTQYF	TGTGCCAGCAGTTTAAGTGGTCTAGCGGGCTCGGCAGATACGCAGTATTTT
TRBV27	NA	NA	TRBJ2-1	CASSPGAQHNEQFF	TGTGCCAGCAGCCCAGGGGCCCAACACAATGAGCAGTTCTTC
TRBV5-1	NA	NA	TRBJ1-2	CASSFFGEGGYTF	TGCGCCAGCAGCTTTTTCGGGGAAGGAGGCTACACCTTC
TRBV10-3	NA	NA	TRBJ2-7	CASSYSPAHEQYF	TGTGCCAGCAGTTACTCCCCCGCTCACGAGCAGTACTTC
TRBV11-2	NA	NA	TRBJ2-7	CASSLDRTYEQYF	TGTGCCAGCAGCTTAGACAGAACCTACGAGCAGTACTTC
TRBV5-6	NA	TRBD1	TRBJ2-2	CASSQWTGGEAGELFF	TGTGCCAGCAGCCAATGGACAGGGGGCGAGGCCGGGGAGCTGTTTTTT
TRBV7-9	NA	TRBD2	TRBJ2-1	CASTLTSGTQFF	TGTGCCAGCACCTTGACTAGCGGGACGCAGTTCTTC
TRBV2	NA	NA	TRBJ2-7	CASQNLEWGRVNEQYF	TGTGCCAGCCAGAACCTCGAGTGGGGGCGCGTTAACGAGCAGTACTTC
TRBV4-3	once	TRBD2	TRBJ2-3	CASSLAGGDTQYF	TGCGCCAGCAGTTTAGCGGGGGGGGATACGCAGTATTTT
TRBV5-1	NA	TRBD2	TRBJ2-3	CASSLGTSGTDTQYF	TGCGCCAGCAGCTTAGGGACTAGCGGCACAGATACGCAGTATTTT
TRBV7-9	NA	NA	TRBJ1-1	CASRDQGPNTEAFF	TGTGCCAGCAGGGACCAGGGGCCGAACACTGAAGCTTTCTTT
TRBV12-5	once	TRBD2	TRBJ2-7	CASGKDPGLAGVTYEQYF	TGTGCTAGTGGTAAAGACCCCGGACTAGCGGGAGTAACCTACGAGCAGTACTTC
TRBV19	NA	NA	TRBJ2-1	CASSTSDSPYNEQFF	TGTGCCAGTAGTACTAGTGATTCCCCCTACAATGAGCAGTTCTTC
TRBV9	NA	TRBD1	TRBJ2-3	CASSVGWGQGKNTQYF	TGTGCCAGCAGCGTTGGGTGGGGACAGGGTAAAAATACGCAGTATTTT
TRBV21-1	NA	NA	TRBJ2-7	CAAGQGAANEQYF	TGTGCCGCTGGACAGGGGGCGGCCAACGAGCAGTACTTC
TRBV7-9	NA	NA	TRBJ1-4	CASSSDREKLFF	TGTGCCAGCAGCTCAGACAGGGAAAAACTGTTTTTT
TRBV29-1	NA	NA	TRBJ2-3	CSVSGRATDTQYF	TGCAGCGTGTCGGGCAGGGCCACAGATACGCAGTATTTT
TRBV5-1	NA	NA	TRBJ2-6	CASSLGSSSGANVLTF	TGCGCCAGCAGCTTGGGGTCTAGCTCTGGGGCCAACGTCCTGACTTTC
TRBV18	NA	NA	TRBJ1-3	CASSPGAGNTIYF	TGTGCCAGCTCACCAGGGGCAGGAAACACCATATATTTT
TRBV9	NA	TRBD2	TRBJ2-1	CASSVEASGSYNEQFF	TGTGCCAGCAGCGTAGAAGCTAGCGGGTCATACAATGAGCAGTTCTTC
TRBV18	NA	TRBD2	TRBJ2-5	CASSRGTSGGQETQYF	TGTGCCAGCTCCCGAGGGACTAGCGGGGGCCAAGAGACCCAGTACTTC
TRBV11-2	NA	TRBD1	TRBJ2-2	CASSLVLQGATTGELFF	TGTGCCAGCAGCTTAGTTTTACAGGGGGCTACAACCGGGGAGCTGTTTTTT
TRBV4-3	NA	TRBD2	TRBJ2-1	CASSQDPTSGNYNEQFF	TGCGCCAGCAGCCAAGATCCGACTAGCGGAAACTACAATGAGCAGTTCTTC
TRBV18	NA	TRBD1	TRBJ2-1	CASSVLGTGALWGQFF	TGTGCCAGCTCCGTCTTAGGGACAGGGGCCCTCTGGGGGCAGTTCTTC
TRBV10-3	NA	TRBD1	TRBJ1-1	CAIRPTGVTEAFF	TGTGCCATCAGACCAACAGGGGTCACTGAAGCTTTCTTT
TRBV25-1	NA	NA	TRBJ1-6	CASSIRNSPLHF	TGTGCCAGCAGTATCAGAAATTCACCCCTCCACTTT
TRBV7-9	NA	TRBD2	TRBJ2-1	CASSFTGTSGSYNEQFF	TGTGCCAGCAGCTTTACCGGGACTAGCGGGTCCTACAATGAGCAGTTCTTC
TRBV19	NA	NA	TRBJ2-2	CASSPRRRTGELFF	TGTGCCAGTAGTCCCCGGAGGCGCACCGGGGAGCTGTTTTTT
TRBV7-3	NA	NA	TRBJ2-5	CASSLYPSHETQYF	TGTGCCAGCAGCTTATACCCCAGTCACGAGACCCAGTACTTC
TRBV19	NA	TRBD1	TRBJ1-6	CASSIGTGRNSPLHF	TGTGCCAGTAGTATAGGGACAGGGCGAAATTCACCCCTCCACTTT
TRBV7-9	NA	NA	TRBJ2-7	CASTSTEVSYEQYF	TGTGCCAGCACCTCTACGGAGGTCTCCTACGAGCAGTACTTC
TRBV2	once	NA	TRBJ2-1	CASLRSEYNEQFF	TGTGCCAGCCTAAGGAGTGAATACAATGAGCAGTTCTTC